This T cell receptor beta chain was sequenced during a study of blood T cells in healthy people across ages. The study's findings and limits: More naive CD4+ cells and higher diversity were found in long-lived than in aged donors. Researchers judged that diversity estimates from one million T cells fell short of true values. Naive and antigen-experienced cells could not be conclusively compared, given unsorted PBMCs.

A second PCR, run for roughly 6 to 11 cycles, used a sample-barcoded 5' primer plus a J-beta primer mix. The template-switch adaptor was a 5' adaptor with 12 random nucleotides. It tagged each cDNA molecule. TCRdb independently ran MiXCR on the 5' RACE reads; one entry per CDR3 protein. The sample records around 870,000 distinct CDR3 sequences, under 35% being singletons. This clonotype was observed many times. Its cognate antigen is unknown. The specimen was blood. The receptor's source is a woman older than 75 in good health.

The CDR3 sequence: CASSLDSLAYEQYF. In nucleotides, the CDR3 is TGTGCCAGCAGTCTGGACAGCTTAGCCTACGAGCAGTACTTC. V and J are TRBV27 and TRBJ2-7; possible D gene TRBD1, 6 bases. Trimming left V 5 bases short and J 2 bases short, with 13 bases between. CDR1 MNHEY and CDR2 SMNVEV come from the germline V gene (reference sequence). CDR3 size: 14 residues.